This entry lists 18 T cell receptor beta chains sequenced from one sample in a study of cytomegalovirus exposure and HLA in healthy donors (dated by TCRdb to 2016 to 2017). Libraries were made using the immunoSEQ multiplex PCR assay. A mixture of 60 forward primers for TCR Vbeta segments and 13 reverse primers for TCR Jbeta segments was used in the multiplex PCR. Imported from immuneACCESS, the table was reduced by TCRdb to in-frame sequences with V and J called. These copies leave out some clones; in studies compared against another copy, an unresolved V gene accounts for under half, and the cause of the remainder is not known. This sample holds about 200,000 clones; approximately 80% were observed only once. The top ten hold 1.5% to 2% of the sample. Input material: PBMCs. These receptors were obtained from a woman aged 25 to 45 in good health and CMV-seronegative.

The V call is TRBV18, the J call TRBJ1-1, with D perhaps matching TRBD1 (5 bases). V was trimmed by 3 bases and J by 4 bases, leaving 15 bases between them. The germline CDR1 and CDR2 sequences are KGHSH and LQKENI. The CDR3 loop spans 15 amino acids. The CDR3 sequence is CASSPPVLGGTEAFF. DNA of the CDR3: TGTGCCAGCTCACCCCCGGTCCTGGGGGGCACTGAAGCTTTCTTT.

This chain joins TRBV5-6 and TRBJ2-5; 9 bases agree with TRBD2. Germline V CDR1 and CDR2: SGHDT, YYEEEE. CDR3 length: 16 residues. Germline trimming cut 1 base from V and 5 bases from J; bases unmatched to any gene: 9. This CDR3 reads CASSLLLAGASETQYF. The CDR3 DNA sequence: TGTGCCAGCAGCTTGCTCTTAGCGGGGGCATCCGAGACCCAGTACTTC. The variable domain in full, with the rest retrieved from reference TRBV5-6 and TRBJ2-5, is DAGVTQSPTHLIKTRGQQVTLRCSPKSGHDTVSWYQQALGQGPQFIFQYYEEEERQRGNFPDRFSGHQFPNYSSELNVNALLLGDSALYLCASSLLLAGASETQYFGPGTRLLVL.

Only a few counts were recorded for this clone. Written as DNA, the CDR3 is TGTGCCAGCAGGAGTTTTAATGAGCAGTTCTTC. As protein: CASRSFNEQFF. J is TRBJ2-1 and V is TRBV5-6, with unresolved D. V lost 5 bases and J 7 bases, leaving 7 bases between the germline ends. CDR3 length: 11 residues. Germline V gene lookup returns CDR1 SGHDT and CDR2 YYEEEE.

This clone was counted only a few times. The CDR3 nucleotides are TGTGCCAGTAGTATGGGACAGGGGGCTTATGGGGCCAACGTCCTGACTTTC. Residues: CASSMGQGAYGANVLTF. The rearrangement uses TRBV19 and TRBJ2-6, with TRBD1 matching over 12 bases. This CDR3 has 17 amino acids. With V trimmed by 3 bases and J by 3 bases, 3 bases remained unmatched. Germline CDR1 is LNHDA and CDR2 is SQIVND (reference sequence). The full variable domain, its missing parts supplied by reference TRBV19 and TRBJ2-6, is DGGITQSPKYLFRKEGQNVTLSCEQNLNHDAMYWYRQDPGQGLRLIYYSQIVNDFQKGDIAEGYSVSREKKESFPLTVTSAQKNPTAFYLCASSMGQGAYGANVLTFGAGSRLTVL.

The chain uses TRBV19 and TRBJ1-3, with 7 bases lining up with TRBD1. V lost 5 bases and J lost 3; bases outside the gene matches: 10. The CDR3 spans 16 residues. The germline V gene encodes CDR1 LNHDA and CDR2 SQIVND (reference sequence). The CDR3: CASSSPGGAIGNTIYF. The CDR3 DNA sequence: TGTGCCAGTAGTTCGCCAGGGGGAGCCATTGGAAACACCATATATTTT.

The chain links TRBV15 to TRBJ2-3, with TRBD2 matching over 7 bases. This CDR3 contains 15 residues. The V and J ends lost 5 bases and 0 bases, in that order; junction bases with no gene match: 5. Germline CDR1 is LNHNV and CDR2 is YYDKDF (reference sequence). CDR3 coding DNA: TGTGCCACCAGCTTTAGGCGGGGGAGCACAGATACGCAGTATTTT. Translated, it gives CATSFRRGSTDTQYF.

V and J are TRBV30 and TRBJ2-7; 9 bases match TRBD1. Trimming took 4 bases from V and 3 from J; bases not matched to a gene: 7. Germline CDR1 reads GTSNPN; CDR2 reads SVGIG (reference sequence). This CDR3 comprises 14 residues. The CDR3 spells CAWNPGTGIYEQYF. The CDR3 region has the DNA TGTGCCTGGAACCCCGGGACAGGGATCTACGAGCAGTACTTC.

J is TRBJ1-2 and V is TRBV2, with 9 bases matching TRBD1. CDR3 length: 15 amino acids. The germline V gene has CDR1 SNHLY and CDR2 FYNNEI. V shed 1 base, J shed 8 bases, and the junction held 8 bases outside the gene matches. The CDR3: CASSEDLQGAGGYTF. The CDR3 DNA reads TGTGCCAGCAGTGAAGACCTACAGGGGGCAGGGGGCTACACCTTC. Supplemented by reference TRBV2 and TRBJ1-2, the full variable domain reads EPEVTQTPSHQVTQMGQEVILRCVPISNHLYFYWYRQILGQKVEFLVSFYNNEISEKSEIFDDQFSVERPDGSNFTLKIRSTKLEDSAMYFCASSEDLQGAGGYTFGSGTRLTVV.

V usage is TRBV5-1 and J usage is TRBJ2-1; TRBD2 agrees at 8 bases. After removal of 3 bases from V and 6 bases from J, the junction contained 8 bases not matched to a gene. The germline CDR1 and CDR2 sequences are SGHRS and YFSETQ. This CDR3 contains 15 residues. This CDR3 reads CASSSLGGGPNEQFF. The CDR3 coding sequence is TGCGCCAGCAGCTCCCTCGGGGGGGGCCCCAATGAGCAGTTCTTC.

This clone was counted at least ten times. The V call is TRBV28, the J call TRBJ2-1, with D unclear. Germline loops: CDR1 MDHEN, CDR2 SYDVKM. The CDR3 is made up of 11 amino acids. V dropped 6 bases and J dropped 12 bases, with 12 bases sitting between them. Here the CDR3 reads CASSPSYLQFF. The CDR3 coding sequence is TGTGCCAGCAGCCCCTCTTATTTGCAGTTCTTC.

This chain uses TRBV4-1 with TRBJ1-2, with 9 bases that match TRBD1. The junction had 8 bases not matched to a gene; V was cut back by 1 base and J by 8 bases. Germline V gene lookup returns CDR1 MGHRA and CDR2 YSYEKL. This CDR3 is built from 15 residues. The CDR3 DNA follows: TGCGCCAGCAGCCAAGCGACAGGGGGATTAACCGGCTACACCTTC. This sequence encodes CASSQATGGLTGYTF.

The V call is TRBV19, the J call TRBJ1-3, with TRBD1 identical over 9 bases. The CDR3 length is 15 residues. Germline CDR1 is LNHDA and CDR2 is SQIVND (reference sequence). Trimming removed 3 bases from V and 0 bases from J; junction bases left unmatched: 0. The CDR3 loop reads CASSMDRGSGNTIYF. The CDR3 DNA sequence: TGTGCCAGTAGTATGGACAGGGGCTCTGGAAACACCATATATTTT.

V and J are TRBV7-2 and TRBJ2-5; the match to TRBD2 covers 7 bases. The germline gives CDR1 SGHTA, CDR2 FQGNSA. CDR3 size: 13 residues. The junction had 5 bases not matched to a gene; V was cut back by 5 bases and J by 5 bases. CDR3 region: CASSTDGGETQYF. In nucleotides, the CDR3 is TGTGCCAGCAGCACCGACGGGGGGGAGACCCAGTACTTC. The full variable domain, its missing parts supplied by reference TRBV7-2 and TRBJ2-5, is GAGVSQSPSNKVTEKGKDVELRCDPISGHTALYWYRQSLGQGLEFLIYFQGNSAPDKSGLPSDRFSAERTGGSVSTLTIQRTQQEDSAVYLCASSTDGGETQYFGPGTRLLVL.

The chain employs TRBV7-2 and TRBJ2-6; TRBD2 matches at 9 bases. Trimming at V came to 3 bases and at J to 0 bases, leaving 6 bases not matched to a gene. In germline, CDR1 is SGHTA, CDR2 FQGNSA. There are 18 residues in the CDR3. CDR3 sequence (DNA): TGTGCCAGCAGCTTCTCGGGACTAGCCTTCTCTGGGGCCAACGTCCTGACTTTC. Translating it yields CASSFSGLAFSGANVLTF.

This clone was counted a few times. The chain couples TRBV19 to TRBJ2-2; 8 positions agree with TRBD2. Looked up from germline, CDR1 is LNHDA and CDR2 is SQIVND (reference sequence). The V gene end was trimmed by 6 bases and the J gene end by 2 bases; junction bases not matched to a gene: 8. The CDR3 contains 16 residues. CDR3 coding DNA: TGTGCCAGTAGCATATCCGGGAGGGCCAACACCGGGGAGCTGTTTTTT. This gives the protein CASSISGRANTGELFF.

The CDR3 spells CASSLDRINSPLHF. Written as DNA, the CDR3 is TGTGCCAGCAGCCTGGACAGGATTAATTCACCCCTCCACTTT. This chain uses TRBV27 with TRBJ1-6; 7 positions match TRBD1. Trimming cost V 6 bases and J 6 bases; bases outside gene matches: 5. The CDR3 sequence is 14 residues long. The V gene's germline CDR1 is MNHEY and CDR2 SMNVEV (reference sequence).

In nucleotides, the CDR3 is TGCGCCAGCAGCCAAGAGGGCGGGGGCATGTTAGGTGAGCAGTTCTTC. It translates to CASSQEGGGMLGEQFF. V gene TRBV4-1 combines with J gene TRBJ2-1; D may be TRBD2 (7 bases). Trimming cost V 0 bases and J 9 bases, with 18 bases left between them. Germline V gene data show CDR1 as MGHRA and CDR2 as YSYEKL. The CDR3 extends over 16 amino acids.

There are a few counts of this clone. This chain links TRBV19 with TRBJ2-5, with D perhaps matching TRBD1 (6 bases). The length of the CDR3 is 14 residues. Germline V gene sequence: CDR1 LNHDA, CDR2 SQIVND (reference sequence). Trimming stripped 5 bases from V and 0 bases from J, with 10 bases between. CDR3 loop: CASSFQGNQETQYF. The CDR3 region has the DNA TGTGCCAGTAGTTTTCAGGGGAACCAAGAGACCCAGTACTTC.